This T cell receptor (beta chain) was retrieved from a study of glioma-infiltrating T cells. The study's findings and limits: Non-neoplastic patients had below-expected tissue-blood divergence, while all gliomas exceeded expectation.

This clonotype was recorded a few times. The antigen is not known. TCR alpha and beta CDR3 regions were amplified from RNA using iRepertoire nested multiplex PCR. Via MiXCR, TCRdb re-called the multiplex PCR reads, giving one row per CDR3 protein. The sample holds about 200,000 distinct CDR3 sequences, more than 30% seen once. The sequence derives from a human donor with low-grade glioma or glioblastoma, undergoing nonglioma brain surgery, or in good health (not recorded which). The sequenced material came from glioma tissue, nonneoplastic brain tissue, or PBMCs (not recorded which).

CDR3 DNA: TGCAGCGTTGTTAGGTTAGACCTTCCCTACGAGCAGTACTTC. It specifies CSVVRLDLPYEQYF. This chain uses TRBV29-1 with TRBJ2-7; D unresolved. This CDR3 region has 14 residues. The germline V and J ends were trimmed by 4 bases and 2 bases, with 15 bases remaining between them. CDR1 and CDR2 from the germline V gene are SQVTM and ANQGSEA.